This TCR beta chain emerged from a study of control samples from healthy donors and cancer patients. V was pared by 0 bases and J by 6 bases, with 8 bases between. The germline V gene encodes CDR1 LNHDA and CDR2 SQIVND (reference sequence). The CDR3 is 14 residues long. TCRdb's copy holds only in-frame clones and misses some; the assay was immunoSEQ multiplex PCR. The table shows 150,000 or so clones, with roughly 93% occurring only once. The V call is TRBV19, the J call TRBJ1-4; no definite D call. Sequenced material: blood. The source is a man aged 18-30 years in good health. The CDR3 spells CASSIDQADEKLFF. As DNA, the CDR3 is TGTGCCAGTAGTATAGATCAGGCCGATGAAAAACTGTTTTTT.